A single sample gave rise to the 8 T cell receptor beta chains below, sequenced in a study of T cell responses to AZD1222 COVID-19 vaccine. The data were produced by immunoSEQ multiplex PCR, yet TCRdb's version contains in-frame clones alone and is incomplete. The sample includes more than 110,000 clones, 90% of them seen just once. Sequencing was performed on peripheral blood, taken on day 0 of AZD1222 vaccination. These receptors were taken from an adult in good health.

The CDR3 is CASTIRTEAYNEQFF. The CDR3 DNA is TGTGCCAGTACCATTCGTACGGAAGCCTACAATGAGCAGTTCTTC. The rearrangement links TRBV19 to TRBJ2-1; D gene unclear. The germline CDR1 and CDR2 sequences are LNHDA and SQIVND (reference sequence). The germline V and J ends were trimmed by 7 bases and 2 bases, with 15 bases remaining between them. The CDR3 is 15 residues long. Based on the CDR3 plus reference TRBV19 and TRBJ2-1, the full variable domain is DGGITQSPKYLFRKEGQNVTLSCEQNLNHDAMYWYRQDPGQGLRLIYYSQIVNDFQKGDIAEGYSVSREKKESFPLTVTSAQKNPTAFYLCASTIRTEAYNEQFFGPGTRLTVL.

This chain joins TRBV2 and TRBJ2-5, with 15 bases matching TRBD2. The CDR3 is 17 residues long. The junction had 8 bases not matched to a gene; V was cut back by 5 bases and J by 4 bases. CDR1 is SNHLY, CDR2 FYNNEI, per germline. The CDR3 region has the DNA TGTGCCAGCAGTCGAAACGGACTAGCGGGGGGGCGAGAGACCCAGTACTTC. Protein product: CASSRNGLAGGRETQYF.

This chain joins TRBV9 and TRBJ1-4; TRBD1 matches 11 bases. This CDR3 has 16 amino acids. The ends lost 2 bases at V and 6 bases at J; junction bases unmatched: 6. Looked up from germline, CDR1 is SGDLS and CDR2 is YYNGEE. CDR3 nucleotides: TGTGCCAGCAGCGTCTCGGACAGGGGGCGATATGAAAAACTGTTTTTT. Translated: CASSVSDRGRYEKLFF.

The chain uses TRBV10-3 and TRBJ2-2; 9 nucleotides line up with TRBD2. The CDR3 length is 14 residues. Germline loops: CDR1 ENHRY, CDR2 SYGVKD. With 10 bases clipped from V and 3 bases from J, the junction kept 6 bases outside the gene matches. The CDR3: CASGSGGHTGELFF. CDR3 nucleotide sequence: TGTGCCAGCGGGAGCGGGGGGCACACCGGGGAGCTGTTTTTT.

The J gene is TRBJ1-4, the V gene TRBV6-5; D ambiguous. Germline V gene sequence: CDR1 MNHEY, CDR2 SVGAGI. The V end was cut by 1 base, the J end by 0 bases, with 6 bases between. The CDR3 runs to 15 residues. CDR3 bases: TGTGCCAGCAGTTACTACCAGACAACTAATGAAAAACTGTTTTTT. Translation gives CASSYYQTTNEKLFF.

A single count supports this clone. The V and J genes are TRBV3-1 (or the pseudogene TRBV3-2) and TRBJ1-3; a weak D match, TRBD1 (6 bases). CDR1 LGHDT and CDR2 YNNKEL come from the germline V gene (reference sequence). This CDR3 is 17 amino acids long. V was clipped by 1 base and J by 2 bases, with 15 bases between them. CDR3 bases: TGTGCCAGCAGCCAAGGAGTAAGCAGGGGAACTGGAAACACCATATATTTT. Residues: CASSQGVSRGTGNTIYF.

The chain is built from TRBV2 and TRBJ1-3; weak D call: TRBD1 (5 bases). The V gene lost 5 bases and the J gene lost 0 bases, with 8 bases spanning the gap. Germline V gives CDR1 SNHLY, CDR2 FYNNEI. This CDR3 comprises 14 residues. CDR3 sequence reads: CASSLGASGNTIYF. The CDR3 region has the DNA TGTGCCAGCAGTTTAGGGGCCTCTGGAAACACCATATATTTT.

The sample holds a few counts of this clone. CDR3 sequence: CASSLDPREDSYEQYF. CDR3 nucleotides: TGTGCCAGCAGCTTGGATCCGCGGGAGGACTCCTACGAGCAGTACTTC. V gene TRBV5-6 combines with J gene TRBJ2-7; 8 bases fit TRBD2. The CDR3 runs to 16 residues. J was trimmed by 0 bases and V by 0 bases; bases with no gene match: 5. The germline V gene has CDR1 SGHDT and CDR2 YYEEEE.